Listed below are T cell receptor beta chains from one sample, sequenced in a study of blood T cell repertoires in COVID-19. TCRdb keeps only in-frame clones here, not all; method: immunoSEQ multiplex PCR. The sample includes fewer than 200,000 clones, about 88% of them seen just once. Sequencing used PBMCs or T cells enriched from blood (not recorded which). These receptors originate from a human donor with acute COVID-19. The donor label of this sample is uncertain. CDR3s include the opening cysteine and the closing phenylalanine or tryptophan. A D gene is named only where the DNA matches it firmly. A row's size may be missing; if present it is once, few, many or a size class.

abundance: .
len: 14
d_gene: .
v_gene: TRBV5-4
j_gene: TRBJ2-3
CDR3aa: CASSLAVSTDTQYF
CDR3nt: TGTGCCAGCAGCTTGGCAGTTAGCACAGATACGCAGTATTTT

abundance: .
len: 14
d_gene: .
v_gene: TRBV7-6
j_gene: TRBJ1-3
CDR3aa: CASSQGQVGNTIYF
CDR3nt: TGTGCCAGCAGCCAGGGACAAGTAGGAAACACCATATATTTT

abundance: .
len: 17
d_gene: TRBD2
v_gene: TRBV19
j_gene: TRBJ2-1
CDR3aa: CASSTSGGSISYNEQFF
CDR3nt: TGTGCCAGTAGTACTAGCGGGGGGTCAATATCCTACAATGAGCAGTTCTTC

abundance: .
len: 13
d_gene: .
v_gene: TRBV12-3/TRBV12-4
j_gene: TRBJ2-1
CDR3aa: CASSLGLSYEQFF
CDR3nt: TGTGCCAGCAGTTTGGGACTTTCCTATGAGCAGTTCTTC

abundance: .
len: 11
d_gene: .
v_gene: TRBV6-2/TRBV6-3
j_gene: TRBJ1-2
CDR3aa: CASSTGYGYTF
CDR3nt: TGTGCCAGCAGTACAGGTTATGGCTACACCTTC

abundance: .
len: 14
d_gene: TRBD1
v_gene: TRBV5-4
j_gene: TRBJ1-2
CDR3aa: CASSSRDRDYGYTF
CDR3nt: TGTGCCAGCAGCTCCCGGGACAGGGACTATGGCTACACCTTC

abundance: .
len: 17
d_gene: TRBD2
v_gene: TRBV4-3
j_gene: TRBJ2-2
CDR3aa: CASSQVVWRGGGGELFF
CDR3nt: TGCGCCAGCAGCCAAGTTGTGTGGCGGGGGGGAGGCGGGGAGCTGTTTTTT

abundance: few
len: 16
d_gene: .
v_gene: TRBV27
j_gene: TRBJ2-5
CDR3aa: CASSFRRATLGETQYF
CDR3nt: TGTGCCAGCAGTTTCCGGCGGGCGACCTTGGGAGAGACCCAGTACTTC

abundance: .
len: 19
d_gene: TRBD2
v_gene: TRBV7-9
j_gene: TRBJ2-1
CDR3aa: CASSYSQTSGGLSYNEQFF
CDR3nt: TGTGCCAGCAGCTATAGCCAGACTAGCGGGGGCCTTTCCTACAATGAGCAGTTCTTC

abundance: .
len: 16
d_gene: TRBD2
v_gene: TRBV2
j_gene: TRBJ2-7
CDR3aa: CASSEVGSGASYEQYF
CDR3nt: TGTGCCAGCAGTGAAGTTGGTAGCGGGGCCTCCTACGAGCAGTACTTC

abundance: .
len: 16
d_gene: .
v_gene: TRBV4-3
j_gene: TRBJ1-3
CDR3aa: CASSQASRSSGNTIYF
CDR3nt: TGCGCCAGCAGCCAAGCGTCCAGAAGCTCTGGAAACACCATATATTTT

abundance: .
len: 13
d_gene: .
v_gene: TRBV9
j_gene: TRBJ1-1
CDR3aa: CASSAGVNTEAFF
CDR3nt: TGTGCCAGCAGCGCAGGGGTAAACACTGAAGCTTTCTTT

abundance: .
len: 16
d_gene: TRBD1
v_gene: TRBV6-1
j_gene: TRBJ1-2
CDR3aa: CASSERGTGKGYGYTF
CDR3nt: TGTGCCAGCAGTGAACGGGGGACAGGTAAAGGCTATGGCTACACCTTC

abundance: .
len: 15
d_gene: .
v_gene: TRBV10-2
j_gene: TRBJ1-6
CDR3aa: CASSERQGGDSPLHF
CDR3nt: TGCGCCAGCAGTGAGAGGCAGGGTGGGGATTCACCCCTCCACTTT

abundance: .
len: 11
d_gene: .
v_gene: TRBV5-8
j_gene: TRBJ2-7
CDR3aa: CASSSRSMQYF
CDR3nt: TGTGCCAGCAGCTCCCGGTCTATGCAGTACTTC

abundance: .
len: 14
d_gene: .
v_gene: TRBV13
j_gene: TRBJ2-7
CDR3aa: CASSLKSRPHEQYF
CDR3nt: TGTGCCAGCAGCTTAAAAAGCCGTCCCCACGAGCAGTACTTC

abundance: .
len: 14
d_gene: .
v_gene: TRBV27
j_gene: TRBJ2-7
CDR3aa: CASQRSQGIYEQYF
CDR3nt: TGTGCCAGCCAACGCTCACAGGGAATCTACGAGCAGTACTTC

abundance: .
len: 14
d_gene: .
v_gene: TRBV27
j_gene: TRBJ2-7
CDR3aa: CASSLEGSSYEQYF
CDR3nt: TGTGCCAGCAGTTTGGAAGGGAGCTCCTACGAGCAGTACTTC

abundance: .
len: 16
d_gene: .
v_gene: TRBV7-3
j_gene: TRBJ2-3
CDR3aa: CASSPGTPTFTDTQYF
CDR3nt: TGTGCCAGCAGCCCCGGGACTCCTACCTTCACAGATACGCAGTATTTT

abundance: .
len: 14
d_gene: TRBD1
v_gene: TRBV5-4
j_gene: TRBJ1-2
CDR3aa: CASSTRQGAGGYTF
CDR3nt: TGTGCCAGCAGCACCCGACAGGGGGCTGGTGGCTACACCTTC

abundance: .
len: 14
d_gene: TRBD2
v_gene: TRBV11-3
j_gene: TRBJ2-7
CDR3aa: CASSLDGTSHEQYF
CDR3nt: TGTGCCAGCAGCTTAGACGGGACTAGCCACGAGCAGTACTTC

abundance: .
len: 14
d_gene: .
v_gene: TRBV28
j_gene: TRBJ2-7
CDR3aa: CASKQGGASYEQYF
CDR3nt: TGTGCCAGCAAACAGGGGGGGGCCTCCTACGAGCAGTACTTC

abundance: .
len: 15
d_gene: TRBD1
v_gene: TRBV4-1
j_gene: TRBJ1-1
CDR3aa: CASSQGTGGITEAFF
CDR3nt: TGCGCCAGCAGCCAAGGGACAGGGGGGATCACTGAAGCTTTCTTT

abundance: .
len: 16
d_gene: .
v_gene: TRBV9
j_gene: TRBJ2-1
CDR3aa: CASSVRSTYSYNEQFF
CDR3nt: TGTGCCAGCAGCGTAAGGAGCACGTACTCCTACAATGAGCAGTTCTTC